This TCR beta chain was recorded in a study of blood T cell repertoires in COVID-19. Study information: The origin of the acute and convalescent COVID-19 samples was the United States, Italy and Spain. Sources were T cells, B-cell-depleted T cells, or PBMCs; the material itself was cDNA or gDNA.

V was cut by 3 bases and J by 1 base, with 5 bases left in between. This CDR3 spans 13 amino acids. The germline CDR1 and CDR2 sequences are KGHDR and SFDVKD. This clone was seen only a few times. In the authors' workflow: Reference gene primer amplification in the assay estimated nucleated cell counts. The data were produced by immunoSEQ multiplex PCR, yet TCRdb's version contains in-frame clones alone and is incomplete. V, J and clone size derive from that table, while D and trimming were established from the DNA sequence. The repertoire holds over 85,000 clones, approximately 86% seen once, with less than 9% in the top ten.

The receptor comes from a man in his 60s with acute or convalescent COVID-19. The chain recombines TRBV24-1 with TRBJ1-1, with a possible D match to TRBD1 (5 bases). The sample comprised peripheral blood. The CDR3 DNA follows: TGTGCCACCAGTGATGACAGGAACACTGAAGCTTTCTTT. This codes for CATSDDRNTEAFF.